Listed below are T cell receptor beta chains from one sample, sequenced in a study of sequential checkpoint blockade in melanoma. Profiled with immunoSEQ multiplex PCR; TCRdb holds only in-frame clones, not every one. Among 15,000 to 20,000 clones listed, 73% were seen once. The input for sequencing was CD8+ T cells sorted from blood (inferred from file names), taken from a patient given nivolumab and ipilimumab in sequence. The receptors derive from a human donor with melanoma. The CDR3 runs from the conserved cysteine through the conserved F or W. Expanded clones get a size class; other rows say once, few or many, or leave the size out.

TRBJ1-1,TRBV19,.,CASGLTGTAEAFF
TRBJ2-3,TRBV4-1,.,CASSRLAGGTDTQYF
TRBJ2-3,TRBV5-1,.,CASSLDRGRGTDTQYF
TRBJ1-1,TRBV28,.,CASSSPKQGDRTEAFF
TRBJ2-2,TRBV9,once,CASSAMSGRATGELFF
TRBJ2-3,TRBV9,.,CASSGGTASTDTQYF
TRBJ1-1,TRBV5-1,.,CASSPDILNTEAFF
TRBJ1-1,TRBV28,few,CASSYGRRNMNTEAFF
TRBJ1-3,TRBV9,.,CASSARQVYSGNTIYF
TRBJ2-3,TRBV15,.,CATSGWGGRDTDTQYF
TRBJ1-2,TRBV20-1,few,CSLREQDGYTF
TRBJ2-2,TRBV10-2,.,CASSESRLPRELFF
TRBJ2-2,TRBV7-9,.,CASSVRLPDSLGTGELFF
TRBJ1-2,TRBV5-5,.,CASSLAPLSNYGYTF
TRBJ2-7,TRBV4-2,few,CASSQDEGGGGREQYF
TRBJ2-7,TRBV13,many,CASMRDSLAYEQYF
TRBJ1-6,TRBV7-6,.,CASSPGRGASPLHF
TRBJ2-7,TRBV7-2,few,CASSGAGAFYYEQYF
TRBJ1-2,TRBV7-3,.,CASSPTGGQSNYGYTF
TRBJ2-7,TRBV15,.,CATSSAGNRGEQYF
TRBJ2-4,TRBV27,.,CASSPDRVGNIQYF
TRBJ2-1,TRBV5-6,few,CASSLGASGRYNEQFF
TRBJ2-7,TRBV5-5,few,CASSFREVSYEQYF
TRBJ2-7,TRBV6-1,once,CASSGGLTGDPYEQYF
TRBJ2-3,TRBV5-1,.,CASSLEGTGTDTQYF
TRBJ1-1,TRBV10-3,.,CAISDREGVNTEAFF
TRBJ1-2,TRBV2,.,CASSAPPVSIYGYTF
TRBJ2-7,TRBV4-1,.,CASSQGLYGGAYEQYF
TRBJ1-1,TRBV5-1,once,CASSLEAGYYVEAFF
TRBJ2-7,TRBV4-1,.,CASSQGPGQGPYEQYF
TRBJ2-7,TRBV7-9,.,CASSLGAGDEQYF
TRBJ1-3,TRBV4-3,few,CASSQDRGGFGNTIYF
TRBJ2-3,TRBV13,.,CASTESVGGVRTDTQYF
TRBJ1-1,TRBV7-6,.,CASRRQGNTEAFF
TRBJ1-1,TRBV1,.,CTSTPGGGEWNTEAFF
TRBJ1-1,TRBV5-6,.,CASSWDRGVTEAFF
TRBJ2-7,TRBV19,.,CASSMTGLGEQYF
TRBJ1-5,TRBV27,.,CASSLWGGQGNQPQHF
TRBJ2-1,TRBV7-9,.,CASSPSGGPGYDEQFF
TRBJ1-2,TRBV14,.,CASSQLRTGFYGYTF
TRBJ2-5,TRBV7-6,.,CASVSDTQETQYF
TRBJ2-1,TRBV10-1,.,CASSFSGLAGHNEQFF
TRBJ2-7,TRBV27,.,CASSLYWGSGPYEQYF
TRBJ1-2,TRBV5-4,.,CASSFMQGAWGYTF